What follows describes a single TCR beta chain. Its antigen is currently unknown. CDR3 size: 13 residues. From germline, CDR1 is GTSNPN and CDR2 SVGIG (reference sequence). The J segment lost 6 bases and the V segment lost 4 bases, leaving 2 bases of the junction unmatched. The source of the sample is a study of PD-1 blockade in classical Hodgkin lymphoma. Overall study findings and caveats: Nivolumab initiated under 1 year post-ASCT led to patient exclusion. Compared with healthy donors, newly diagnosed patients reportedly showed lower baseline TCR diversity.

Time point given: cycle 4 day 1 (C4D1), after more than 5 weeks of nivolumab. Each patient's relapse followed autologous stem cell transplantation, and brentuximab vedotin exposure varied. Sequencing used immunoSEQ multiplex PCR; TCRdb keeps in-frame clones, though not all of them. Altogether about 51,000 clones are present, roughly 80% being singletons, with the ten largest covering around a fifth. The receptor was isolated from a human donor with classical Hodgkin lymphoma. The chain combines TRBV30 with TRBJ1-4; 10 bases line up with TRBD1. The source material was peripheral blood mononuclear cells (PBMCs), sampled before the fourth cycle of nivolumab. The CDR3 DNA follows: TGTGCCTGGAAGGGGACAGGGGATGAAAAACTGTTTTTT. It translates to CAWKGTGDEKLFF. Supplemented by reference TRBV30 and TRBJ1-4, the full variable domain reads SQTIHQWPATLVQPVGSPLSLECTVEGTSNPNLYWYRQAAGRGLQLLFYSVGIGQISSEVPQNLSASRPQDRQFILSSKKLLLSDSGFYLCAWKGTGDEKLFFGSGTQLSVL.